These T cell receptor beta chains were read from a single sample in a study of cytomegalovirus exposure and HLA in healthy donors. This table comes from immunoSEQ multiplex PCR, and its TCRdb copy is limited to in-frame clones, with some not included. The sample data list about 84,000 clones. The sample consisted of PBMCs. The origin of the receptors is a man aged 45-65 years in good health and CMV-seronegative. CDR3s include the opening cysteine and the closing phenylalanine or tryptophan. D genes are given only for firm matches.

d_call j_call v_call cdr3_nt cdr3_aa
. TRBJ1-2 TRBV6-5 TGTGCCAGCAGTTACACCTTTCCGACAGGAGCCTATGGCTACACCTTC CASSYTFPTGAYGYTF
. TRBJ1-2 TRBV13 TGTGCCAGCAGCTTTGGAGGGAACTATGGCTACACCTTC CASSFGGNYGYTF
. TRBJ2-1 TRBV25-1 TGTGCCAGCAGTGACCTAGGAGACAATGAGCAGTTCTTC CASSDLGDNEQFF
TRBD2 TRBJ2-7 TRBV7-3 TGTGCCAGCAGCCCCGCGGGGGGTCTGGGGAACGAGCAGTACTTC CASSPAGGLGNEQYF
. TRBJ2-1 TRBV19 TGTGCCAGTAGGGCTAGGGGGGGGCTTTACAATGAGCAGTTCTTC CASRARGGLYNEQFF
. TRBJ1-2 TRBV5-1 TGCGCCAGCAGCTTGGAGGGAGGCTATGGCTACACCTTC CASSLEGGYGYTF
TRBD1 TRBJ2-7 TRBV6-5 TGTGCCAGCAGTTATCAGGGGGTGGAAACCTACGAGCAGTACTTC CASSYQGVETYEQYF
. TRBJ2-1 TRBV7-2 TGTGCCAGCAGCTTAATAACAGTTTCCTACAATGAGCAGTTCTTC CASSLITVSYNEQFF
TRBD1 TRBJ2-7 TRBV23-1 TGCGCCAGCAGTCACAGGGACAGACCCTACGAGCAGTACTTC CASSHRDRPYEQYF
. TRBJ2-7 TRBV7-9 TGTGCCAGCAGCTTAAACAACCCTAGGACCTACGAGCAGTACTTC CASSLNNPRTYEQYF
. TRBJ2-7 TRBV28 TGTGCCAGCAGTTTGAGCGGGTCCGCCTACGAGCAGTACTTC CASSLSGSAYEQYF
TRBD1 TRBJ1-1 TRBV5-4 TGTGCCAGCAGCTTGGACAGGGGGGGCGGGAACACTGAAGCTTTCTTT CASSLDRGGGNTEAFF
TRBD1 TRBJ2-2 TRBV7-6 TGTGCCAGCAGCTTAGCGGACAGGACCGGGGAGCTGTTTTTT CASSLADRTGELFF
. TRBJ1-4 TRBV6-5 TGTGCCAGCACCTCGGTGGGCTTAGGTGAAAAACTGTTTTTT CASTSVGLGEKLFF
. TRBJ2-6 TRBV13 TGTGCCAGCAGCTTCCAGGGGTTTGGGGCCAACGTCCTGACTTTC CASSFQGFGANVLTF
TRBD1 TRBJ2-7 TRBV4-2 TGTGCCAGCAGCCAAGAATTGCAGGGGGCGTACGAGCAGTACTTC CASSQELQGAYEQYF
. TRBJ2-2 TRBV5-1 TGCGCCAGCAGCTCACTTCTAGAGAACACCGGGGAGCTGTTTTTT CASSSLLENTGELFF
TRBD1 TRBJ1-1 TRBV6-5 TGTGCCACCCAAGGGACAGGGGGCACTGAAGCTTTCTTT CATQGTGGTEAFF
. TRBJ2-3 TRBV7-9 TGTGCCAGCAGCGGACACAGGGACATCACAGATACGCAGTATTTT CASSGHRDITDTQYF
TRBD1 TRBJ2-2 TRBV5-1 TGCGCCAGCAGACCCCAGGGGGTCACCGGGGAGCTGTTTTTT CASRPQGVTGELFF
TRBD2 TRBJ2-4 TRBV2 TGTGCCAGCACTCACGGTGTATTAGCGGGGGACATTCAGTACTTC CASTHGVLAGDIQYF
TRBD1 TRBJ1-5 TRBV6-1 TGTGCCAGTCTCAGTAGTAACAGGGGTCAGCCCCAGCATTTT CASLSSNRGQPQHF
. TRBJ2-7 TRBV19 TGTGCCACCACAAGAGACAGCCTTGGAGCCTACGAGCAGTACTTC CATTRDSLGAYEQYF
. TRBJ2-1 TRBV7-9 TGTGCCAGCAGCCCACCTTTACGCTTCAGCTCCTACAATGAGCAGTTCTTC CASSPPLRFSSYNEQFF
. TRBJ2-7 TRBV2 TGTGCCAGCAGTAAACAGTCCTACGAGCAGTACTTC CASSKQSYEQYF
TRBD1 TRBJ1-5 TRBV6-1 TGTGCCAGCAGTGCCGGGACAGCGATTAATCAGCCCCAGCATTTT CASSAGTAINQPQHF
TRBD1 TRBJ2-1 TRBV5-4 TGTGCCAGCAGCCCAGACAGGGGGCATTCCAATGAGCAGTTCTTC CASSPDRGHSNEQFF
. TRBJ2-7 TRBV5-1 TGCGCCAGCAGCTTGGGTAGCCACCTCAACGAGCAGTACTTC CASSLGSHLNEQYF
. TRBJ2-5 TRBV7-2 TGTGCCAGCAGCCCAGGGGGGAGAGAGACCCAGTACTTC CASSPGGRETQYF
. TRBJ2-7 TRBV4-2 TGTGCCAGCAGCCAAGTTTTCCCCGGGACACAACGTGGCGAGCAGTACTTC CASSQVFPGTQRGEQYF
. TRBJ1-3 TRBV6-1 TGTGCCAGCAGTACCCGTTCCGGGGTTGGAAACACCATATATTTT CASSTRSGVGNTIYF
. TRBJ2-1 TRBV25-1 TGTGCCAGCAGTGAATGGGAAGCGGTGTCATACAATGAGCAGTTCTTC CASSEWEAVSYNEQFF
. TRBJ1-1 TRBV27 TGTGCCAGCACCGGGGGGGGGAACACTGAAGCTTTCTTT CASTGGGNTEAFF
TRBD2 TRBJ2-7 TRBV7-9 TGTGCCAGCAGCGTAGCGGGGCCTTCCTACGAGCAGTACTTC CASSVAGPSYEQYF
. TRBJ2-7 TRBV10-3 TGTGCCAGTCGGTTCGGGGGAACCTACGAGCAGTACTTC CASRFGGTYEQYF
. TRBJ1-2 TRBV5-6 TGTGCCAGCAGCTTTACAGGGATTATATATGGCTACACCTTC CASSFTGIIYGYTF
. TRBJ1-2 TRBV4-3 TGCGCCAGCAGCCAAGCACGACAGGAGGTCTATGGCTACACCTTC CASSQARQEVYGYTF
. TRBJ2-3 TRBV10-3 TGTGCCATCAGTGCCTCTATTGGTTTCGCAGATACGCAGTATTTT CAISASIGFADTQYF
TRBD2 TRBJ2-1 TRBV11-3 TGTGCCAGCAGCCAAGGGATGAGCGGGGGGGCTCAGACCAATGAGCAGTTCTTC CASSQGMSGGAQTNEQFF
TRBD2 TRBJ2-5 TRBV28 TGTGCCAGCACCTTAGCGGGGATAAACCAAGAGACCCAGTACTTC CASTLAGINQETQYF
TRBD2 TRBJ2-2 TRBV7-9 TGTGCCAGCGAAGGACTAGCGGAAAACACCGGGGAGCTGTTTTTT CASEGLAENTGELFF
. TRBJ1-1 TRBV7-3 TGTGCCAGCAGCCGAGGGACTCAGAACACTGAAGCTTTCTTT CASSRGTQNTEAFF
. TRBJ2-7 TRBV7-9 TGTGCCAGCAGCTATCCCGGGACTCCCTACGAGCAGTACTTC CASSYPGTPYEQYF
TRBD1 TRBJ2-7 TRBV5-4 TGTGCCAGCAGCGACCGCGGGACAGGGCTCTACGAGCAGTACTTC CASSDRGTGLYEQYF
. TRBJ2-5 TRBV2 TGTGCCAGCAGTCCGAGCGCAGAGACCCAGTACTTC CASSPSAETQYF
TRBD1 TRBJ1-1 TRBV28 TGTGCCAGCAGTTTAGGGGGGACAGGGTCGAGAGCTTTCTTT CASSLGGTGSRAFF
. TRBJ1-3 TRBV6-6 TGTGCCAGCGGGGGGTCCCCTGGAAACACCATATATTTT CASGGSPGNTIYF
. TRBJ1-5 TRBV6-5 TGTGCCAGCAGTAACTTAACTACAGGGACAACTCAGCCCCAGCATTTT CASSNLTTGTTQPQHF
. TRBJ2-7 TRBV9 TGTGCCAGCAGCGAGGGGCCCAAAATTATCAGAACCTACGAGCAGTACTTC CASSEGPKIIRTYEQYF
TRBD2 TRBJ2-1 TRBV5-4 TGTGCCAGCAGCCACGGGATGCGGGGGGGCCTAGGCTACAATGAGCAGTTCTTC CASSHGMRGGLGYNEQFF